This TCR beta chain is drawn from a study of CD8+ T cells in alopecia areata. Findings and caveats of the study: Scalp sample data also include resident alphabeta T cells from normal skin. Lesional scalp, notably in alopecia totalis/universalis, had clonality above that of normal scalp.

Sequencing templates came from extracted RNA that was reverse transcribed into cDNA. Measured with immunoSEQ multiplex PCR; TCRdb has only the in-frame clones, and not every one. The sample lists around 190,000 clones, roughly 50% occurring once. This clone was seen more than once but under ten times. The antigen remains unidentified. V was pared by 3 bases and J by 5 bases, with 10 bases between. Germline CDR1 reads MGHRA; CDR2 reads YSYEKL. The CDR3 length is 13 residues. Using a FACSAria, the CD4+ and CD8+ T cells were sorted from the PBMCs. This clonotype originated in a human donor in good health. The J gene is TRBJ1-1, the V gene TRBV4-1; D unresolved. The specimen was CD8+ T cells sorted from blood. This CDR3 reads CASSHLVGTEAFF. The CDR3 nucleotides are TGCGCCAGCAGCCACTTAGTAGGGACTGAAGCTTTCTTT.